This T cell receptor beta chain was profiled in a study of control samples from healthy donors and cancer patients. Trimming stripped 4 bases from V and 3 bases from J, with 9 bases between. Per germline, CDR1 LGHDT and CDR2 YNNKEL (reference sequence). The CDR3 is made up of 13 amino acids. Assay: immunoSEQ multiplex PCR; the TCRdb copy retains only in-frame clones and omits some. Of more than 95,000 clones in the sample, more than 70% were seen once. The specimen sequenced was blood. This chain uses TRBV3-1 (or the pseudogene TRBV3-2) with TRBJ1-2; tentative D call: TRBD1 (6 bases). The receptor was isolated from a woman between 65 and 79 years old in good health. CDR3 in DNA: TGTGCCAGCAGCCGAGGGGGAGACTATGGCTACACCTTC. Its translation is CASSRGGDYGYTF.